Following are 20 T cell receptor beta chains from one sample sequenced in a study of blood T cell repertoires in COVID-19. Some clones are missing from TCRdb's copy, which holds only in-frame ones; the method was immunoSEQ multiplex PCR. The table lists roughly 68,000 clones, almost 85% of them singletons. Sequenced: peripheral blood. The receptors derive from a man aged 45-65 years with acute or convalescent COVID-19.

The chain links TRBV7-3 to TRBJ2-5, with D possibly being TRBD2 (5 bases). The CDR3 is made up of 15 amino acids. CDR1 SGHTA and CDR2 FQGTGA come from the germline V gene. The V end lost 2 bases, the J end lost 4 bases, and 14 bases lay between the germline ends. CDR3 sequence reads: CASSLDPSTVETQYF. The CDR3 DNA follows: TGTGCCAGCAGCTTAGACCCTAGCACCGTAGAGACCCAGTACTTC.

This clone occurred once. The V and J genes are TRBV10-3 and TRBJ2-5; D might be TRBD2 (6 bases). The germline gives CDR1 ENHRY, CDR2 SYGVKD. Trimming removed 3 bases at V and 9 bases at J, with 14 bases between. The CDR3 has 13 amino acids. CDR3: CAISETGEGAQYF. CDR3 in DNA: TGTGCCATCAGTGAAACGGGGGAAGGGGCCCAGTACTTC.

CDR3 DNA: TGTGCCAGCAGCTTACGTCGCCGGGGATCTGGAAACACCATATATTTT. It is translated as CASSLRRRGSGNTIYF. The gene calls are TRBV21-1 and TRBJ1-3. TRBV21-1 is designated a pseudogene. This CDR3 contains 16 residues.

This chain joins TRBV3-1 (or the pseudogene TRBV3-2) and TRBJ2-7; D may be TRBD2 (6 bases). V was cut by 1 base and J by 9 bases, with 16 bases left in between. The CDR3 consists of 14 residues. From germline, CDR1 is LGHDT and CDR2 YNNKEL (reference sequence). In nucleotides, the CDR3 is TGTGCCAGCAGCCAAGGGAGGGGAGGAAATGGGCAGTACTTC. Translated: CASSQGRGGNGQYF.

The chain links TRBV27 to TRBJ2-1; 8 bases align to TRBD1. V was clipped by 4 bases and J by 8 bases; unmatched bases: 10. The CDR3 sequence is 15 residues long. From germline, CDR1 is MNHEY and CDR2 SMNVEV (reference sequence). The CDR3, as DNA: TGTGCCAGCAGTTCAGGACAGGGAATTAGCCATGAGCAGTTCTTC. Translating gives CASSSGQGISHEQFF.

The chain has TRBV18 and TRBJ1-2; D not resolved. The CDR3 loop spans 15 amino acids. V dropped 3 bases and J dropped 7 bases, with 18 bases sitting between them. Germline CDR1 KGHSH, CDR2 LQKENI. DNA of the CDR3: TGTGCCAGCTCACCTTCTCGGGATATGATGGGTGGCTACACCTTC. It specifies CASSPSRDMMGGYTF.

The gene calls are TRBV18 and TRBJ2-3, with TRBD1 matching 7 bases. The germline CDR1 and CDR2 sequences are KGHSH and LQKENI. The CDR3 runs 15 residues. Unmatched junction bases numbered 5, after V lost 2 bases and J lost 3 bases. CDR3 DNA: TGTGCCAGCTCACCATTCCGGGACAGTACAGATACGCAGTATTTT. This translates into CASSPFRDSTDTQYF. Using reference TRBV18 and TRBJ2-3 for the parts outside the CDR3, the full variable domain is NAGVMQNPRHLVRRRGQEARLRCSPMKGHSHVYWYRQLPEEGLKFMVYLQKENIIDESGMPKERFSAEFPKEGPSILRIQQVVRGDSAAYFCASSPFRDSTDTQYFGPGTRLTVL.

The chain couples TRBV6-2 or TRBV6-3 to TRBJ2-3; 10 nucleotides match TRBD2. The CDR3 runs to 14 residues. After removal of 5 bases from V and 8 bases from J, the junction contained 7 bases not matched to a gene. Per the germline V gene, CDR1 is MNHEY and CDR2 is SVGEGT. CDR3 region: CASSLSGGAPTQYF. The CDR3 coding sequence is TGTGCCAGCAGTCTAAGCGGGGGGGCCCCTACGCAGTATTTT.

The chain recombines TRBV19 with TRBJ1-3; TRBD1 matches at 10 bases. The junction had 4 bases not matched to a gene; V was cut back by 6 bases and J by 2 bases. The V gene's germline CDR1 is LNHDA and CDR2 SQIVND (reference sequence). The CDR3 contains 15 residues. CDR3 region: CASRHGQGAGNTIYF. As DNA, the CDR3 is TGTGCCAGTAGGCACGGACAGGGGGCTGGAAACACCATATATTTT.

This clone was observed a single time. The V and J genes are TRBV7-6 and TRBJ2-7, with TRBD2 matching 13 bases. The trim removed 6 bases at V and 2 bases at J, leaving 13 bases unmatched. Germline V gene lookup returns CDR1 SGHVS and CDR2 FNYEAQ. The CDR3 sequence is 18 residues long. This CDR3 is CASSTGTSGALATYEQYF. The CDR3 bases are TGTGCCAGCAGTACCGGGACTAGCGGGGCGCTTGCTACCTACGAGCAGTACTTC.

The J gene is TRBJ2-2, the V gene TRBV19, with TRBD1 identical over 9 bases. The CDR3 loop spans 16 amino acids. Germline V gives CDR1 LNHDA, CDR2 SQIVND (reference sequence). V trimming: 3 bases; J trimming: 6 bases; junction bases outside the gene matches: 8. The CDR3 here is CASSIPGTGKPGELFF. The DNA of the CDR3 is TGTGCCAGTAGTATCCCCGGGACAGGGAAACCCGGGGAGCTGTTTTTT.

The V call is TRBV3-1 (or the pseudogene TRBV3-2), the J call TRBJ2-5; no firm D call. The V and J ends lost 2 bases and 3 bases respectively, with 4 bases between them. Looked up from germline, CDR1 is LGHDT and CDR2 is YNNKEL (reference sequence). The CDR3 consists of 12 residues. The CDR3 reads CASSQIEETQYF. CDR3 bases: TGTGCCAGCAGCCAAATAGAAGAGACCCAGTACTTC.

V and J are TRBV7-2 and TRBJ1-5, with a weak D call TRBD1 (6 bases). V lost 2 bases and J lost 6, with 14 bases in between. From germline, CDR1 is SGHTA and CDR2 FQGNSA. CDR3 length: 15 residues. The CDR3 region is CASSLTGGQSQPQHF. CDR3 DNA sequence: TGTGCCAGCAGCTTAACTGGGGGCCAGAGTCAGCCCCAGCATTTT.

The chain is built from TRBV19 and TRBJ2-1; a possible D gene is TRBD2 (5 bases). In germline, CDR1 is LNHDA, CDR2 SQIVND (reference sequence). V gave up 5 bases and J gave up 6 bases, with 14 bases separating them. The CDR3 is 14 amino acids. The CDR3 loop reads CASSLLDRGNEQFF. The DNA for the CDR3 is TGTGCCAGTAGTCTACTAGACCGGGGCAATGAGCAGTTCTTC.

The chain uses TRBV6-5 and TRBJ2-3, with unresolved D. Looked up from germline, CDR1 is MNHEY and CDR2 is SVGAGI. V was pared by 5 bases and J by 4 bases, with 13 bases between. CDR3 length: 14 amino acids. The DNA of the CDR3 is TGTGCCAGCAGTCTAGGCGTGGTCGCAGATACGCAGTATTTT. Amino acid sequence: CASSLGVVADTQYF.

The rearrangement joins TRBV3-1 (or the pseudogene TRBV3-2) to TRBJ2-7; 12 nucleotides match TRBD1. This CDR3 has 16 residues. CDR1 is LGHDT, CDR2 YNNKEL, per germline (reference sequence). V dropped 2 bases and J dropped 1; count of bases not matched to a gene: 3. The CDR3 region has the DNA TGTGCCAGCAGCCAAACGGGACAGGGGGCTTCCTACGAGCAGTACGTC. Amino acid sequence: CASSQTGQGASYEQYV.

This clone was counted between two and nine times. The chain couples TRBV9 to TRBJ1-5, with D unresolved. Per the germline V gene, CDR1 is SGDLS and CDR2 is YYNGEE. This CDR3 spans 15 amino acids. Trimming left V 0 bases short and J 2 bases short, with 9 bases between. The CDR3 DNA reads TGTGCCAGCAGCGTAGGGGGAGGCGGCAATCAGCCCCAGCATTTT. Translating gives CASSVGGGGNQPQHF.

This clone has only a few counts. The chain joins TRBV5-1 to TRBJ2-7, with 8 bases identical to TRBD1. V lost 1 base, J lost 7 bases, and 10 bases stayed unmatched. The CDR3 contains 15 residues. CDR1 SGHRS and CDR2 YFSETQ come from the germline V gene. The CDR3 reads CASSLFSGGGEEQYF. DNA of the CDR3: TGCGCCAGCAGCTTGTTCTCAGGGGGCGGGGAGGAGCAGTACTTC. The complete variable domain, with remaining parts taken from reference TRBV5-1 and TRBJ2-7, reads KAGVTQTPRYLIKTRGQQVTLSCSPISGHRSVSWYQQTPGQGLQFLFEYFSETQRNKGNFPGRFSGRQFSNSRSEMNVSTLELGDSALYLCASSLFSGGGEEQYFGPGTRLTVT.

This clone has ten or more counts. The chain joins TRBV29-1 to TRBJ2-7; TRBD1 is a possible D gene (6 bases). The CDR3 contains 12 residues. Trimming stripped 8 bases from V and 2 bases from J, with 13 bases between. Germline CDR1 is SQVTM and CDR2 is ANQGSEA. DNA for the CDR3: TGCAGCATCCGGACAGCCGCCTACGAGCAGTACTTC. It codes for CSIRTAAYEQYF.

In its sample, this clone was seen a few times. V gene TRBV5-4 combines with J gene TRBJ1-3, with D hard to call. The CDR3 loop spans 14 amino acids. V was cut by 1 base and J by 0 bases, with 5 bases left in between. From germline, CDR1 is SGHNT and CDR2 YYREEE (reference sequence). CDR3 nucleotide sequence: TGTGCCAGCAGCTTGAGCGCCTCTGGAAACACCATATATTTT. Protein: CASSLSASGNTIYF.